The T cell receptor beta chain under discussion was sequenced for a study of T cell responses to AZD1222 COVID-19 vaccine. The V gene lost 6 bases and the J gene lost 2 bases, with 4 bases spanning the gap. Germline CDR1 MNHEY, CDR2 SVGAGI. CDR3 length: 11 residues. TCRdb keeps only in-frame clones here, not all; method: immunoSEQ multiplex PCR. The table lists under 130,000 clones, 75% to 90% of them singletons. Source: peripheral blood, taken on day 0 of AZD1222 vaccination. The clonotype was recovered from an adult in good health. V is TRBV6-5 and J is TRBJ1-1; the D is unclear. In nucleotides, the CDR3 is TGTGCCAGCAGCCATAACACTGAAGCTTTCTTT. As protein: CASSHNTEAFF.